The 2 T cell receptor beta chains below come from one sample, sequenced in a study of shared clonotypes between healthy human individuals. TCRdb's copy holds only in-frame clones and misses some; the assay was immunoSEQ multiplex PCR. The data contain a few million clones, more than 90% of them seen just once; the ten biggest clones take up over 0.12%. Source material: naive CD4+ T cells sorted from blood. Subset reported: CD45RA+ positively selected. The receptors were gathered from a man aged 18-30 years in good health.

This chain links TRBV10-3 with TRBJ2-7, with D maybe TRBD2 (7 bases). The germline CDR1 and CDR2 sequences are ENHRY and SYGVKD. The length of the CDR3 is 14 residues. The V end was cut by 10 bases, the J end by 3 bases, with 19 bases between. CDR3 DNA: TGTGCCACAGGGGATGGGCGGGAGCTCTACGAGCAGTACTTC. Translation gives CATGDGRELYEQYF.

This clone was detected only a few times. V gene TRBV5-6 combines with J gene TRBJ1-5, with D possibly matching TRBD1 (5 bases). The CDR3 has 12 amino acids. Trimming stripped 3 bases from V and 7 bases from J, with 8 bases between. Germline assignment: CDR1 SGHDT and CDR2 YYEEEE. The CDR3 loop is CASSSGGQPQHF. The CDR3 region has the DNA TGTGCCAGCAGCTCGGGGGGGCAGCCCCAGCATTTT.